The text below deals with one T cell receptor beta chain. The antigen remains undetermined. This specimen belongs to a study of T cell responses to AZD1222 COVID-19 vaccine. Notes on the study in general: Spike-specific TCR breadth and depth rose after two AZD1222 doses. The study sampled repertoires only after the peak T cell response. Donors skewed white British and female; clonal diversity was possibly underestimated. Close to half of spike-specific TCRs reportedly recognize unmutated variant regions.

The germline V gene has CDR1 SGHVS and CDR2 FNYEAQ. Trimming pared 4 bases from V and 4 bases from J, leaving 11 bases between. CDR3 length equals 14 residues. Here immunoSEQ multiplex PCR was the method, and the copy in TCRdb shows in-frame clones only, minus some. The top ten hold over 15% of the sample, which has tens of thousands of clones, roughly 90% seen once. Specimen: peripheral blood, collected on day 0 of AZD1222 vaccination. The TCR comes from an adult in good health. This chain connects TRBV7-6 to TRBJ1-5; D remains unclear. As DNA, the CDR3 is TGTGCCAGCAGCTCCCGCGGGGTTAATCAGCCCCAGCATTTT. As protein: CASSSRGVNQPQHF.